The present entry profiles one T cell receptor (beta chain) with its context. At least ten counts were recorded for this clonotype. The antigen it binds to is not known. No per-base quality is available; no much larger clone lies one base away. The sample comes from a study of T cells in Graves' hyperthyroidism and ophthalmopathy (dated by TCRdb to the late 2010s). As for the study more broadly: Peripheral blood samples were taken at initial diagnosis, before any treatment was given. A discovery cohort of about a hundred patients, about 40 with Graves' ophthalmopathy and more than 55 with stable Graves' hyperthyroidism, was used to find distinguishing TCR V-J signatures. Prospective prediction of ophthalmopathy was tested in an independent validation cohort of some 20 hyperthyroidism patients and around 16 patients who later progressed to ophthalmopathy. The roughly 91 discovery patients were randomly divided into training and test sets at a 7:3 ratio. In more than 5 Graves' hyperthyroidism patients, the study also compared T-cell repertoires from thyroid tissue with T-cell repertoires from blood. After sampling, hyperthyroidism patients received methimazole starting at 30 mg daily, and ophthalmopathy patients received high-dose intravenous methylprednisolone. TCR Vbeta CDR3 sequencing of 120 to 150 peripheral blood samples (43 ophthalmopathy, 75 to 85 hyperthyroidism and approximately 17 progressor patients) is reported in the paper.

The TCR beta CDR3 regions were amplified from RNA transcripts. For the first round of RT-PCR on the TCR CDR3, the HTBI primer set was used together with the Qiagen OneStep RT-PCR kit. Libraries were constructed in a second round of multiplex PCR, after which size selection and purification were performed. Paired-end sequencing of the libraries was performed with 100 bp reads on an Illumina HiSeq2000. The source study handled its data this way. SOAPnuke was used to process the raw data, with reads discarded if the reads contained adapters or uncalled bases, had a mean Phred below 15, or lacked an exact constant-primer or identifier match. High-quality paired reads were merged with COPE v1.2.5, and unique nucleotide sequences were defined as clonotypes. Clonotypes were aligned to IMGT TRBV, TRBD and TRBJ reference segments using MiTCR v1.1. Only V-J combinations with frequency above 0.0001, covering about 99% of repertoires, were analysed. The TCS score was defined as the ratio of F50 (clonal expansion) to E x V (chaos), calculated using BLOSUM62-based TCRdist between CDR3 peptides within each V-J. Welch's t-statistics and random forest reduced 450 to 600 V-J features to around 14, which were used in a naive Bayes classifier (R e1071). Starting from the raw public reads, TCRdb applied fastp trimming at Q25, assembled clones with MiXCR and retained in-frame beta chains. Rows are unified per CDR3 protein, each entry keeping the most common DNA and genes. Clone size and V and J calls follow TCRdb, not the original study. The sample table shows under 350,000 distinct CDR3 sequences, and 17% are seen once. The ten largest clones add up to approximately 57% of the sample.

Findings and caveats that apply to the study as a whole: In validation, the model predicted progression to ophthalmopathy a median of roughly 6.5 months before onset, with approximately 71% sensitivity and roughly 77% specificity. A model built on a 13 V-J signature distinguished ophthalmopathy from stable hyperthyroidism, reaching approximately 89% sensitivity and 81.08% specificity in cross-validation and 80%/75% in testing. No statistical method was used to fix the sample size in advance, and group allocation was not hidden from the investigators. Most expanded thyroid clonotypes (frequency above 0.001) were also detected in blood, a finding suggesting that blood repertoires may reflect thyroid immune responses.

According to the germline V gene (reference sequence), CDR1 reads DFQATT and CDR2 reads SNEGSKA. Unmatched junction bases come to 7, with V trimmed by 3 bases and J by 3 bases. The CDR3 runs 15 amino acids, cysteine and phenylalanine included. The DNA shown is the 45-base CDR3, in frame from base 1. Ophthalmopathy patients had moderately to severely active disease, with a Clinical Activity Score of 3 or more, a NOSPECS grade of 4 or more, and a disease duration of less than 3 months. Any patient with an uncontrolled infection, another autoimmune disease, pregnancy or lactation was excluded. Diagnoses relied on clinical symptoms, serum thyroxine and TRAb, thyroid ultrasound and orbital computed tomography. Ficoll-Paque density gradient centrifugation was used to isolate PBMCs from about 9 ml of fresh peripheral blood. Trizol reagent was used to extract total RNA, and RNA quality was then checked on an Agilent 2100 Bioanalyzer.

This receptor was taken from a woman aged 55-75 years with Graves' ophthalmopathy. The V and J genes are TRBV20-1 and TRBJ2-7; the central 11 bases match TRBD1. The material sequenced was blood. The sequenced DNA: TGCAGTGCTAGTGGCTCCGGGACAGGGGGCTACGAGCAGTACTTC. Its coded protein is CSASGSGTGGYEQYF.